A selection of T cell receptor beta chains follows, all from one sample in a study of monozygotic twins with inflammatory bowel disease. TCRdb re-called the 5' RACE reads and catalogs CDR3 proteins one per entry, DNA excluded. The ten most abundant clones cover 2% to 3% of a sample with 420,000 or so distinct CDR3 sequences. Sequenced: blood. These receptors originate from a human donor with ulcerative colitis or Crohn's disease, or a healthy co-twin of an affected twin (not recorded which). The CDR3 runs from the conserved cysteine through the conserved F or W.

V gene	J gene	CDR3 protein
TRBV7-9	TRBJ2-7	CASSLAAGRYEQYF
TRBV14	TRBJ1-4	CASSLGNEKLFF
TRBV2	TRBJ2-7	CASRGQGSAEQYF
TRBV7-2	TRBJ2-2	CASSFVGGVYTGELFF
TRBV28	TRBJ2-5	CATVGLQETQYF
TRBV12-3/TRBV12-4	TRBJ1-1	CASSLTIGGAEAFF
TRBV20-1	TRBJ1-1	CSARDPGTRAFF
TRBV7-2	TRBJ2-7	CASSLFGSPVREQYF
TRBV20-1	TRBJ2-7	CSAYQLNEQYF
TRBV12-3/TRBV12-4	TRBJ1-5	CASSPRAESVPQHF
TRBV20-1	TRBJ2-2	CSAREWDRSNTGELFF
TRBV28	TRBJ2-4	CASSPKLAKNMQYF
TRBV6-1	TRBJ1-2	CASSERARGGYTF
TRBV5-1	TRBJ1-2	CASSLRQGPNYGYTF
TRBV7-2	TRBJ1-5	CASSFSGHRPQHF
TRBV9	TRBJ2-3	CASSVATGGSTQYF
TRBV20-1	TRBJ1-6	CSARPLSPLHF
TRBV5-1	TRBJ2-1	CASNYSPAGVDEQFF
TRBV9	TRBJ1-3	CASSATGNSGNTIYF
TRBV29-1	TRBJ1-1	CSAFARGNTEAFF
TRBV6-6	TRBJ1-1	CASSSQGSHTEAFF
TRBV4-3	TRBJ2-3	CASSQDAIAGGRQYF
TRBV4-3	TRBJ1-2	CASSQEPQGAYGYTF
TRBV2	TRBJ2-3	CASSETGVTDTQYF
TRBV7-6	TRBJ2-7	CASSRTSGASYEQYF
TRBV20-1	TRBJ1-2	CSARDPWEQGKVGYTF
TRBV10-3	TRBJ2-1	CAIRRASGSPNNEQFF
TRBV7-8	TRBJ2-3	CASSLARNSVGDTQYF
TRBV3-1	TRBJ2-3	CASSQEVERGGTDTQYF
TRBV7-2	TRBJ2-7	CASSPAEWGAYEQYF
TRBV19	TRBJ1-1	CASTTIGIGNTEAFF
TRBV30	TRBJ2-5	CAWSVGLTSGSGETQYF
TRBV12-3/TRBV12-4	TRBJ2-2	CASSLLGAGELFF
TRBV4-1	TRBJ2-3	CASSRLGQASTDTQYF
TRBV5-1	TRBJ2-7	CASRGQGGEQYF
TRBV15	TRBJ2-5	CATSREGGGETQYF
TRBV15	TRBJ1-5	CATSRYGDSSNQPQHF
TRBV3-1	TRBJ1-5	CASSQDPQGDQPQHF
TRBV10-3	TRBJ2-2	CATGGTSGGRSNTGELFF
TRBV7-2	TRBJ2-1	CASTKPSGGTNEQFF
TRBV15	TRBJ1-5	CATSRGGGANQPQHF
TRBV5-1	TRBJ1-1	CASSLEPGAEAFF
TRBV2	TRBJ2-1	CASSDGGRYEQFF
TRBV6-1	TRBJ1-6	CASSEPSGQGVSPLHF
TRBV20-1	TRBJ1-1	CSASLGGGDYTEAFF
TRBV15	TRBJ1-2	CATSRDLISTLMSTF
TRBV12-3/TRBV12-4	TRBJ2-1	CASSSPGLAGVWEQFF
TRBV7-6	TRBJ1-1	CASSLGAGVTEAFF
TRBV6-1	TRBJ1-6	CASSTGGASYNSPLHF